This section outlines one TCR beta chain sequence together with its context. This receptor's antigen is unknown. No clone much larger than this one lies a single base away; base qualities are absent. Distinct nucleotide sequences in the sample also encode this CDR3. These data are taken from a study of radiation and T cells in renal cell carcinoma (dated by TCRdb to the early 2020s). Notes on the research overall: TCR beta sequencing covered 50 to 55 samples in total, comprising around 25 tumors and roughly 27 peripheral blood samples. Across all 50 or so samples, 4,016,671 unique CDR3 nucleotide sequences, encoding 2 million to 3 million unique CDR3 amino acid sequences, were identified. General study outcomes and caveats: Because only small tumor regions of around 1 g were available, intratumoral heterogeneity was not captured. Because pretreatment tumor biopsies were not available, the study could not determine whether clonotypes were already present within the tumor at baseline. Compared with controls, irradiated tumors had higher TCR clonality, as the top 100 clonotypes made up an average of about 50% of the repertoire, versus around 45% in nephrectomy-only tumors. Top tumor clonotypes rose in blood from baseline to 2 weeks post-radiation, then contracted by 4 weeks, suggesting transient expansion of tumor-resident clones. Effects of radiation dose or scheduling on the TCR repertoire could not be addressed with the single-armed trial design. Irradiated tumors contained more dominant CDR3 motifs, and these motifs occupied a larger share of the repertoire than in control tumors.

The immunoSEQ kit was used, according to the manufacturer's recommendations, to generate TCR beta libraries from genomic DNA. To prepare the libraries, a first multiplex PCR with proprietary primers was run, followed by a second PCR that added unique barcodes, and a bead cleanup was done after each round. Each sample batch included a kit-provided positive control reaction and a negative control reaction. The final libraries were assessed on an Agilent 4200 TapeStation D1000 ScreenTape, pooled by volume, and quantified by qPCR. Sequencing was performed on an Illumina NextSeq500 with a MidOutput 150-cycle cartridge, and 156 Read1 and 15 Index1 cycles were run with kit custom primers. The pooled library was loaded at around 1 pM, and roughly 20% PhiX control was spiked in. In the paper's pipeline: Vendor-processed data were analyzed in R, with a clonotype defined as all T cells sharing the same CDR3 nucleotide sequence. In the clone abundance analyses, frequencies in each sample were normalized to that sample's 10,000 most abundant clones. Before analysis, public T cell clones were removed, and these numbered fewer than six per sample on average. The dominant motif analysis was done with ImmunoMap using the PAM10 matrix, a gap penalty of 30, and a homology threshold of 0.3, and motifs with a cumulative frequency of at least 0.01 were considered dominant. Tumor-enriched clonotypes and baseline blood-enriched clonotypes were defined as those with an abundance difference of at least 32-fold between compartments. Similarity between tumor and blood repertoires was quantified using the Baroni-Urbani and Buser coefficient, and groups were compared with two-tailed Wilcoxon tests in R. TCRdb stores this immuneACCESS table with in-frame sequences only. Part of the clones is absent; in the studies checked, under half of the shortfall reflects unresolved V genes, and no reason is known for the rest. V and J calls and clone size are those listed in that table; D and trimming were worked out from the DNA. The table for this sample lists under 20,000 clones; 64% of them were counted only once. The ten biggest clones cover roughly a quarter of the sample.

Interpreted using the paper, the time point label stands for: tumor resected at nephrectomy. The treatment or condition label here, explained by the study, means: 15 Gy SBRT to primary tumor, nephrectomy 4 weeks later. The samples were obtained from a clinical trial, where primary renal cell carcinomas were treated with 15 Gy stereotactic body radiation therapy and then removed by nephrectomy 4 weeks afterward. Every patient's renal cell carcinoma showed clear cell pathology. The tumors were dissociated mechanically, digested with collagenase/hyaluronidase at 37 degrees C, processed in gentleMACS C tubes, and kept in liquid nitrogen. Genomic DNA for TCR sequencing was prepared using the QIAamp DNA Blood Mini Kit (Qiagen). Only samples passing all quality control checks were included in the analyses. V lost 1 base and J lost 1 base; the stretch between them is 10 bases long. The CDR3, from cysteine to phenylalanine, totals 15 residues. The entry retains the CDR3 DNA only, 45 bases that are in frame from base 1. For CDR1 and CDR2, the germline V gene lists SQVTM and ANQGSEA.

Sequencing was performed on tumor tissue, taken from a patient whose treatment included radiotherapy and nephrectomy. The source of this sequence is a woman in her 70s with renal cell carcinoma. The V and J genes are TRBV29-1 and TRBJ1-4; a tentative D call is TRBD1 (5 bases match). The CDR3 in this case is CSVEAGQGTNEKLFF. In nucleotide form, the sequence is TGCAGCGTTGAAGCTGGGCAGGGAACTAATGAAAAACTGTTTTTT.